What follows are 27 T cell receptor beta chains derived from one specimen sequenced in a study of neurological immune-mediated disorders. TCRdb passed the 5' RACE reads through MiXCR, listing each CDR3 protein once. The sample yields 25,000 to 30,000 distinct CDR3 sequences, 10% to 15% seen once. The material sequenced was PBMCs. These receptors came from a man aged 55 to 70 in good health.

This clonotype was counted between two and nine times. J is TRBJ2-3 and V is TRBV7-9; TRBD2 matches at 7 bases. CDR3 length: 14 residues. Germline trimming cut 0 bases from V and 6 bases from J; bases unmatched to any gene: 3. Germline-derived CDR1 and CDR2 are SEHNR and FQNEAQ (reference sequence). CDR3 loop: CASSLAGGLDTQYF. The DNA of the CDR3 is TGTGCCAGCAGCTTAGCGGGAGGGTTGGATACGCAGTATTTT.

Relative to its sample, this clonotype is medium-sized. This sequence joins TRBV20-1 and TRBJ2-5; D is unresolved. CDR3 length equals 12 residues. V lost 2 bases to trimming and J lost 5 bases, with 9 bases between them. CDR1 is DFQATT, CDR2 SNEGSKA, per germline (reference sequence). Here the CDR3 reads CSARWPGETQYF. In DNA form, the CDR3 reads TGCAGTGCTAGATGGCCCGGGGAGACCCAGTACTTC.

The table lists this clonotype with a few counts. The CDR3 loop reads CASSYAPGQGLRSPLHF. As DNA, the CDR3 is TGTGCCAGCAGTTACGCTCCGGGACAGGGGCTTCGCTCACCCCTCCACTTT. The chain is built from TRBV6-6 and TRBJ1-6, with 10 bases that match TRBD1. CDR1 and CDR2 from the germline V gene are MNHNY and SVGAGI (reference sequence). The CDR3 spans 17 residues. J lost 10 bases, V lost 2 bases, and 11 bases had no gene match.

At least ten counts were recorded for this clonotype. The chain joins TRBV20-1 to TRBJ1-1; D is ambiguous. V was trimmed by 3 bases and J by 4 bases, leaving 12 bases between them. Germline-derived CDR1 and CDR2 are DFQATT and SNEGSKA (reference sequence). The CDR3 covers 13 residues. The CDR3 protein is CSASARQSTEAFF. CDR3 nucleotide sequence: TGCAGTGCTAGTGCCAGGCAGAGCACTGAAGCTTTCTTT.

This clonotype came up many times. The chain combines TRBV4-3 with TRBJ2-7; D may match TRBD1 or TRBD2 (5 bases each). The CDR3 runs to 17 residues. V was pared by 3 bases and J by 4 bases, with 22 bases between. The germline V gene has CDR1 LGHNA and CDR2 YSLEER. This CDR3 is CASSHHPYGDRSYEQYF. The CDR3 DNA is TGCGCCAGCAGCCATCACCCTTACGGGGACCGCTCTTACGAGCAGTACTTC.

This clonotype was counted at least ten times. V usage is TRBV12-3 or TRBV12-4 and J usage is TRBJ1-5; D may be TRBD1 (6 bases). V lost 5 bases and J 9 bases, leaving 29 bases between the germline ends. The CDR3 spans 18 residues. In DNA, the CDR3 is TGTGCCAGCAGTCCCCCATTACAGGGACCACAAACCTCGTGGCCCCAGCATTTT. Translation gives CASSPPLQGPQTSWPQHF.

The count of this clonotype is one. CDR3: CATGRGALGNTEAFF. CDR3 bases: TGTGCCACCGGAAGGGGGGCTCTAGGAAACACTGAAGCTTTCTTT. This chain joins TRBV6-1 and TRBJ1-1; D possibly corresponds to TRBD1 (6 bases). Germline assignment: CDR1 MNHNS and CDR2 SASEGT. There are 15 residues in the CDR3. V was pared by 10 bases and J by 2 bases, with 20 bases between.

This clonotype was counted at least ten times. The chain joins TRBV7-6 to TRBJ2-1; maybe TRBD1 (6 bases). CDR1 and CDR2 from the germline V gene are SGHVS and FNYEAQ. This CDR3 spans 15 amino acids. V was pared by 5 bases and J by 7 bases, with 18 bases between. The CDR3 region has the DNA TGTGCCAGCAGCCCTCCTCACGGGACACGGAATGAGCAGTTCTTC. Encoded protein: CASSPPHGTRNEQFF.

This clonotype was seen ten or more times. V and J are TRBV12-3 or TRBV12-4 and TRBJ2-1; D may be TRBD1 (5 bases). Trimming stripped 7 bases from V and 1 base from J, with 14 bases between. The CDR3 is made up of 15 amino acids. Written as DNA, the CDR3 is TGTGCCAGCAATTACAGGCTCTTGTCCTACAATGAGCAGTTCTTC. It yields the protein CASNYRLLSYNEQFF.

A remark on this clonotype: The junction departs from germline at one end; a sequencing error may be responsible. The V and J genes are TRBV20-1 and TRBJ2-7; 7 bases agree with TRBD1. CDR1 DFQATT and CDR2 SNEGSKA come from the germline V gene (reference sequence). The CDR3 is 14 residues long. CDR3 region: CSDRWAGKGAEQYF. CDR3 nucleotide sequence: TGCAGTGATAGATGGGCCGGAAAGGGGGCTGAGCAGTACTTC.

This clonotype was picked up many times. V is TRBV18 and J is TRBJ1-4, with D tentatively TRBD1 (5 bases). The CDR3 has 14 residues. The ends were cut back, 5 bases at V and 4 bases at J, with 11 bases in the middle. Germline loops: CDR1 KGHSH, CDR2 LQKENI. Here the CDR3 reads CASSAQALNEKLFF. The CDR3 coding sequence is TGTGCCAGCTCAGCACAGGCGCTTAATGAAAAACTGTTTTTT. The variable domain in full, with the rest retrieved from reference TRBV18 and TRBJ1-4, is NAGVMQNPRHLVRRRGQEARLRCSPMKGHSHVYWYRQLPEEGLKFMVYLQKENIIDESGMPKERFSAEFPKEGPSILRIQQVVRGDSAAYFCASSAQALNEKLFFGSGTQLSVL.

This clonotype was detected ten times or more. The CDR3 reads CSAWTPNTEAFF. The DNA of the CDR3 is TGCAGTGCCTGGACCCCCAACACTGAAGCTTTCTTT. The chain links TRBV20-1 to TRBJ1-1; D is ambiguous. Looked up from germline, CDR1 is DFQATT and CDR2 is SNEGSKA (reference sequence). CDR3 length equals 12 residues. The V end was cut by 6 bases, the J end by 2 bases, with 10 bases between.

Many counts were recorded for this clonotype. The V call is TRBV6-2 or TRBV6-3, the J call TRBJ2-4; no reliable D call. Per germline, CDR1 MNHEY and CDR2 SVGEGT. The CDR3 consists of 15 residues. V dropped 2 bases and J dropped 4 bases, with 12 bases sitting between them. CDR3 residues: CASSYTDGGKNIQYF. For the CDR3, the DNA is TGTGCCAGCAGTTACACCGACGGCGGAAAAAACATTCAGTACTTC.

The sample holds many counts of this clonotype. The genes are TRBV29-1 and TRBJ1-1, with a possible D match to TRBD1 (6 bases). The CDR3 is made up of 14 amino acids. Per germline, CDR1 SQVTM and CDR2 ANQGSEA. Trimming removed 5 bases from V and 2 bases from J, with 15 bases in between. In nucleotides, the CDR3 is TGCAGCGTTATGGGGGTACAGGGCAACACTGAAGCTTTCTTT. Its protein product is CSVMGVQGNTEAFF.

This clonotype was counted at least ten times. V and J are TRBV7-2 and TRBJ2-1; D not certain. The germline CDR1 and CDR2 sequences are SGHTA and FQGNSA. This CDR3 comprises 14 residues. V was clipped by 1 base and J by 4 bases, with 8 bases between them. DNA for the CDR3: TGTGCCAGCAGCTTAGTCCCCGGATACAATGAGCAGTTCTTC. Protein product: CASSLVPGYNEQFF.

This clonotype has ten or more counts. This chain uses TRBV12-3 or TRBV12-4 with TRBJ1-2; tentative D call: TRBD1 (5 bases). The V and J ends lost 3 bases and 8 bases respectively, with 16 bases between them. This CDR3 spans 14 amino acids. Here the CDR3 reads CASSFGGLPRGYTF. The CDR3 region has the DNA TGTGCCAGCAGTTTTGGGGGACTCCCGAGGGGCTACACCTTC.

This clonotype has only a few counts. A read error may account for a junction end that differs from germline. The chain employs TRBV4-1 and TRBJ1-1; 8 bases agree with TRBD1. The V gene's germline CDR1 is MGHRA and CDR2 YSYEKL. The CDR3 length is 16 residues. The CDR3 DNA reads as TGCGCCAGCAACCAAGACCCGGGACAGGTGATAACTGAAGCTTTCTTT. This translates into CASNQDPGQVITEAFF.

This clonotype was recorded many times. V gene TRBV3-1 combines with J gene TRBJ2-2; 7 positions agree with TRBD2. The CDR3 totals 16 residues. Germline assignment: CDR1 LGHDT and CDR2 YNNKEL (reference sequence). Trimming took 0 bases from V and 4 from J; bases not matched to a gene: 5. The chain's CDR3 is CASSQDRERGTGELFF. The CDR3 DNA reads TGTGCCAGCAGCCAAGATCGGGAGCGGGGCACCGGGGAGCTGTTTTTT.

This clonotype was found many times. The chain uses TRBV5-6 and TRBJ2-7; no clear D gene. The CDR3 is made up of 15 amino acids. Between the trimmed V and J ends, which lost 3 bases and 4 bases, there was a span of 17 bases. CDR1 and CDR2 from the germline V gene are SGHDT and YYEEEE. The CDR3 nucleotides read TGTGCCAGCAGCTCCCCTCCGGCGGCTCGGTACGAGCAGTACTTC. Translation gives CASSSPPAARYEQYF. The full variable domain, in which reference TRBV5-6 and TRBJ2-7 provide the parts outside the CDR3, is DAGVTQSPTHLIKTRGQQVTLRCSPKSGHDTVSWYQQALGQGPQFIFQYYEEEERQRGNFPDRFSGHQFPNYSSELNVNALLLGDSALYLCASSSPPAARYEQYFGPGTRLTVT.

The chain recombines TRBV29-1 with TRBJ1-5, with 8 bases fitting TRBD1. Germline V lookup: CDR1 SQVTM, CDR2 ANQGSEA. With V trimmed by 7 bases and J by 3 bases, 5 bases remained unmatched. The CDR3 totals 13 residues. CDR3 loop: CSAVQGDNQPQHF. The DNA for the CDR3 is TGCAGCGCCGTACAGGGGGACAATCAGCCCCAGCATTTT.

This clonotype has only a few counts. The rearrangement uses TRBV29-1 and TRBJ1-2; D is ambiguous. The CDR3 loop spans 13 amino acids. Germline V CDR1 and CDR2: SQVTM, ANQGSEA. The V gene lost 3 bases and the J gene lost 0 bases, with 8 bases spanning the gap. For the CDR3, the DNA is TGCAGCGTTGACGGTCAGACTAACTATGGCTACACCTTC. Translated: CSVDGQTNYGYTF.

This clonotype has at least ten counts. The gene calls are TRBV5-1 and TRBJ2-2; no firm D call. The CDR3 consists of 13 residues. Trimming took off 0 bases at V and 6 bases at J, with 6 bases between the two ends. The germline V gene has CDR1 SGHRS and CDR2 YFSETQ. CDR3 sequence (DNA): TGCGCCAGCAGCTTGGAGTTGTCCGGGGAGCTGTTTTTT. Protein product: CASSLELSGELFF.

In its sample, this clonotype was seen many times. The chain is built from TRBV28 and TRBJ1-1; tentative D call: TRBD1 (5 bases). The V gene's germline CDR1 is MDHEN and CDR2 SYDVKM. V was pared by 0 bases and J by 6 bases, with 14 bases between. CDR3 length equals 15 residues. CDR3 in amino acids: CASSLWQGVGAEAFF. The CDR3 nucleotides are TGTGCCAGCAGTTTATGGCAGGGAGTGGGGGCTGAAGCTTTCTTT.

At least ten counts were recorded for this clonotype. The chain employs TRBV7-8 and TRBJ2-5, with D perhaps given as TRBD1 or TRBD2 (5 bases each). The length of the CDR3 is 14 residues. Trimming took 0 bases from V and 5 from J, leaving 10 bases between them. The germline V gene has CDR1 SGHVS and CDR2 FQNEAQ. CDR3 bases: TGTGCCAGCAGCTTAGCGCGAGGGGTGGAGACCCAGTACTTC. Amino acid sequence: CASSLARGVETQYF.

This clonotype was counted at least ten times. The chain links TRBV5-1 to TRBJ1-3; D gene uncertain. Trimming stripped 4 bases from V and 0 bases from J, with 14 bases between. The CDR3 spans 16 residues. Germline V CDR1 and CDR2: SGHRS, YFSETQ. The chain's CDR3 is CASSLAGIFSGNTIYF. CDR3 bases: TGCGCCAGCAGCCTCGCCGGGATATTCTCTGGAAACACCATATATTTT. Supplemented by reference TRBV5-1 and TRBJ1-3, the full variable domain reads KAGVTQTPRYLIKTRGQQVTLSCSPISGHRSVSWYQQTPGQGLQFLFEYFSETQRNKGNFPGRFSGRQFSNSRSEMNVSTLELGDSALYLCASSLAGIFSGNTIYFGEGSWLTVV.

This clonotype was seen many times. The V call is TRBV12-3 or TRBV12-4, the J call TRBJ2-1; 7 nucleotides line up with TRBD2. There are 15 residues in the CDR3. J gave up 9 bases and V 3 bases, and 11 bases lay outside the gene matches. DNA of the CDR3: TGTGCCAGCAGTTTTTGGGGGGGTGTAATGGTTGAGCAGTTCTTC. This gives the protein CASSFWGGVMVEQFF.

This clonotype was found many times. The chain recombines TRBV20-1 with TRBJ2-7, with TRBD2 identical over 7 bases. From germline, CDR1 is DFQATT and CDR2 SNEGSKA (reference sequence). This CDR3 is 15 amino acids long. The V gene end was trimmed by 0 bases and the J gene end by 2 bases; junction bases not matched to a gene: 7. CDR3 sequence: CSARDGEGRTYEQYF. In nucleotides, the CDR3 is TGCAGTGCTAGAGATGGGGAGGGACGAACCTACGAGCAGTACTTC.